The present T cell receptor (beta chain) was sequenced within a study of CD8 T cells in ankylosing spondylitis. A few counts support this clonotype. Antigen unknown. The CDR3 is 15 residues long. Construction of TCR beta libraries was performed using quantitative 5'-RACE with molecular barcodes. MiXCR, run by TCRdb on the 5' RACE reads, gives a single entry per CDR3 protein. The sample contains about 400,000 distinct CDR3 sequences, roughly 22% of which appear only once. Study-wide points: Reports of some motif variants in reactive arthritis synovial fluid and blood predate this one.

The chain recombines TRBV21-1 with TRBJ2-1. TRBV21-1 is assigned pseudogene status. What was sequenced was blood, either unsorted or a sorted T cell fraction (not recorded which). This receptor was taken from a male donor with ankylosing spondylitis or in good health (not recorded which). The chain's CDR3 is CASSKGGDCYNEQFF. The CDR3 nucleotides are TGTGCCAGCAGCAAAGGAGGGGACTGCTACAATGAGCAGTTCTTC.